These 27 T cell receptor beta chains share one sample of origin, sequenced in a study of metastatic and nonmetastatic thyroid tumors. Among the patients, none had received any treatment before thyroid surgery. MiXCR re-clonotyped the PCR reads for TCRdb. This sample yields around 20,000 clones, of which 22% are seen a single time; about 8.1% belongs to the top ten. The sequenced material came from adjacent normal tissue. Source of these receptors: a female donor with papillary thyroid cancer or a benign thyroid nodule (not recorded which). Some clones in this sample may be carry-over from other donors' samples.

The J gene is TRBJ2-7, the V gene TRBV3-1; TRBD2 aligns across 11 bases. This CDR3 is 19 amino acids long. Trimming at V came to 0 bases and at J to 2 bases, leaving 12 bases not matched to a gene. In germline, CDR1 is LGHDT, CDR2 YNNKEL (reference sequence). CDR3 amino acids: CASSQDPLAGGPIPYEQYF. The DNA of the CDR3 is TGTGCCAGCAGCCAAGATCCCCTAGCGGGAGGACCTATCCCCTACGAGCAGTACTTC.

The chain combines TRBV20-1 with TRBJ1-1; D gene ambiguous. CDR3 length equals 11 residues. Germline V gene data show CDR1 as DFQATT and CDR2 as SNEGSKA (reference sequence). V gave up 3 bases and J gave up 0 bases, with 2 bases separating them. CDR3 nucleotide sequence: TGCAGTGCTAGTATGAACACTGAAGCTTTCTTT. This translates into CSASMNTEAFF.

This clone is classed as medium-sized. The chain links TRBV6-1 to TRBJ2-5; tentatively, D is TRBD1 or TRBD2 (5 bases each). With 9 bases removed from V and 2 bases from J, the gap between germline ends came to 19 bases. Germline lookup yields CDR1 MNHNS and CDR2 SASEGT. There are 15 residues in the CDR3. The CDR3 spells CASSLGAASQETQYF. In nucleotides, the CDR3 is TGTGCCAGTAGCCTCGGGGCTGCCTCTCAAGAGACCCAGTACTTC.

In its sample, this clone was seen a few times. Different DNA sequences within this sample yield the same CDR3. The rearrangement links TRBV2 to TRBJ1-2; TRBD1 is a possible D gene (6 bases). V lost 8 bases and J lost 6, with 22 bases in between. The CDR3 length is 15 residues. Germline assignment: CDR1 SNHLY and CDR2 FYNNEI. The DNA of the CDR3 is TGTGCCAGCTACAGGGCTTCAATCCTTACGAATGGCTACACCTTC. This translates into CASYRASILTNGYTF.

The chain links TRBV6-1 to TRBJ2-6, with TRBD1 matching 8 bases. Germline V gives CDR1 MNHNS, CDR2 SASEGT. The CDR3 contains 17 residues. Trimming at V came to 4 bases and at J to 2 bases, leaving 7 bases not matched to a gene. In DNA, the CDR3 is TGTGCCAGCAGTGGCCAGACAGGGGCCCCTGGGGCCAACGTCCTGACTTTC. As protein: CASSGQTGAPGANVLTF.

The chain couples TRBV18 to TRBJ2-1; possibly TRBD1 or TRBD2 for D (5 bases each). The V end was cut by 3 bases, the J end by 5 bases, with 14 bases between. Germline values: CDR1 KGHSH, CDR2 LQKENI. The CDR3 covers 15 residues. The DNA for the CDR3 is TGTGCCAGCTCACCCAGGGTAGCGAGGGACAATGAGCAGTTCTTC. Translating it yields CASSPRVARDNEQFF.

This clone was picked up one time. This rearrangement joins TRBV7-9 to TRBJ1-2; no clear D. Looked up from germline, CDR1 is SEHNR and CDR2 is FQNEAQ (reference sequence). The CDR3 has 14 residues. The V and J ends lost 6 bases and 0 bases respectively, with 11 bases between them. The DNA of the CDR3 is TGTGCCAGCAGAAGAGGGCCATCTAACTATGGCTACACCTTC. Its translation is CASRRGPSNYGYTF.

This clone has a count of ten or more. The rearrangement uses TRBV20-1 and TRBJ2-3; 8 bases align to TRBD2. Germline loops: CDR1 DFQATT, CDR2 SNEGSKA (reference sequence). The CDR3 loop spans 14 amino acids. J gave up 1 base and V 3 bases, and 3 bases lay outside the gene matches. The CDR3 nucleotides are TGCAGTGCTAGCGGCGGGAGGCGCACAGATACGCAGTATTTT. Encoded protein: CSASGGRRTDTQYF.

The table lists this clone with a few counts. The chain employs TRBV27 and TRBJ1-2; 9 positions agree with TRBD1. V trimming: 0 bases; J trimming: 4 bases; junction bases outside the gene matches: 6. Germline loops: CDR1 MNHEY, CDR2 SMNVEV (reference sequence). This CDR3 has 16 residues. The CDR3 nucleotides are TGTGCCAGCAGTTTATCAGGAGACAGGGGGGTCTATGGCTACACCTTC. Protein sequence: CASSLSGDRGVYGYTF.

This chain links TRBV20-1 with TRBJ2-1; 10 bases are shared with TRBD2. The V segment lost 3 bases and the J segment 7 bases; nucleotides outside the gene matches: 6. Germline V gene lookup returns CDR1 DFQATT and CDR2 SNEGSKA (reference sequence). CDR3 size: 14 residues. CDR3 residues: CSARASGRGNEQFF. CDR3 sequence (DNA): TGCAGTGCTAGGGCTAGCGGGAGAGGAAATGAGCAGTTCTTC.

This clone appeared a single time. V usage is TRBV7-9 and J usage is TRBJ2-7; D remains ambiguous. Trimming stripped 3 bases from V and 1 base from J, with 13 bases between. CDR1 is SEHNR and CDR2 is FQNEAQ in the germline V gene (reference sequence). The CDR3 has 15 amino acids. The CDR3 protein is CASSFGGFGSYEQYF. CDR3 sequence (DNA): TGTGCCAGCAGCTTTGGTGGGTTTGGTTCCTACGAGCAGTACTTC.

This clone has just a few counts. This chain joins TRBV2 and TRBJ1-2, with 8 positions matching TRBD1. The junction had 2 bases not matched to a gene; V was cut back by 2 bases and J by 6 bases. The CDR3 contains 13 residues. CDR1 SNHLY and CDR2 FYNNEI come from the germline V gene. The CDR3 loop is CASSEQGANGYTF. The CDR3 region has the DNA TGTGCCAGCAGTGAACAGGGGGCGAATGGCTACACCTTC.

The chain is built from TRBV6-1 and TRBJ2-3; 10 bases are a match to TRBD1. V shed 7 bases and J 1 base; nucleotides not matched to a gene: 8. The V gene's germline CDR1 is MNHNS and CDR2 SASEGT. There are 16 residues in the CDR3. The CDR3 here is CASNIGGTGGTDTQYF. As DNA, the CDR3 is TGTGCCAGCAACATAGGTGGGACAGGGGGCACAGATACGCAGTATTTT.

This clone was recorded a few times. The chain is built from TRBV6-6 and TRBJ1-6; the match to TRBD1 covers 7 bases. The germline V gene has CDR1 MNHNY and CDR2 SVGAGI (reference sequence). Trimming at V came to 0 bases and at J to 8 bases, leaving 4 bases not matched to a gene. The CDR3 contains 15 residues. Written as DNA, the CDR3 is TGTGCCAGCAGTTACTCTAACGACAGGGATTCACCCCTCCACTTT. This translates into CASSYSNDRDSPLHF.

This clone counts as medium-sized. V is TRBV5-1 and J is TRBJ1-1; maybe TRBD1 (5 bases). V was cut by 4 bases and J by 4 bases, with 11 bases left in between. This CDR3 has 13 amino acids. CDR1 SGHRS and CDR2 YFSETQ come from the germline V gene. The CDR3 sequence: CASSVLGGTEAFF. The CDR3 DNA sequence: TGCGCCAGCAGCGTCTTGGGGGGCACTGAAGCTTTCTTT.

This clone was recorded a few times. One junction end does not reproduce the germline sequence, and a read error may be involved. The V gene is TRBV28, the J gene TRBJ1-1, with D uncertain. There are 13 residues in the CDR3. CDR1 is MDHEN, CDR2 SYDVKM, per germline. DNA for the CDR3: TGTGCCAGCAGCCCTCCACAGCGGGTGGCGCTGGTCTTT. This sequence encodes CASSPPQRVALVF.

The V and J genes are TRBV4-2 and TRBJ1-2; the D gene is possibly TRBD1 (5 bases). This CDR3 is built from 15 residues. CDR1 and CDR2 from the germline V gene are LGHNA and YNFKEQ. Trimming took 0 bases from V and 4 from J, leaving 12 bases between them. CDR3 nucleotides: TGTGCCAGCAGCCAAGACAGGGTAAATGGCTATGGCTACACCTTC. Protein sequence: CASSQDRVNGYGYTF.

This clone is medium-sized within its sample. The CDR3 spells CASSDHTNSYEQYF. As DNA, the CDR3 is TGTGCCAGCAGTGACCATACGAACTCCTACGAGCAGTACTTC. The chain is built from TRBV6-1 and TRBJ2-7; D remains ambiguous. Per the germline V gene, CDR1 is MNHNS and CDR2 is SASEGT. This CDR3 comprises 14 residues. V gave up 3 bases and J gave up 0 bases, with 9 bases separating them.

The rearrangement joins TRBV28 to TRBJ2-1, with unresolved D. The V and J ends lost 8 bases and 8 bases respectively, with 16 bases between them. Germline assignment: CDR1 MDHEN and CDR2 SYDVKM. The CDR3 has 13 residues. In DNA, the CDR3 is TGTGCCAGCCTAAAACCACCCAGGCATGAGCAGTTCTTC. Encoded protein: CASLKPPRHEQFF.

On this clone itself: Since a much larger clone is just one base distant, this may be a read error. The sample contains more than one DNA sequence encoding this CDR3. V usage is TRBV14 and J usage is TRBJ2-7; D remains ambiguous. CDR3 size: 13 residues. The V gene's germline CDR1 is SGHDN and CDR2 FVKESK. V gave up 4 bases and J gave up 2 bases, with 9 bases separating them. In nucleotides, the CDR3 is TGTGCCAGCAGCCCGACGCGCACCTACGAGCAGTACTTC. Its translation: CASSPTRTYEQYF.

The table lists this clone with many counts. The genes are TRBV12-3 or TRBV12-4 and TRBJ1-5; unclear D gene. The V end was cut by 6 bases, the J end by 7 bases, with 16 bases between. This CDR3 has 14 residues. CDR3 DNA sequence: TGTGCCAGCAGCCCCGAGACTCTAGGGCAGCCCCAGCATTTT. Translating gives CASSPETLGQPQHF.

This clone was seen many times. The V gene is TRBV2, the J gene TRBJ2-7; TRBD1 is a possible D gene (5 bases). This CDR3 is built from 13 residues. Germline assignment: CDR1 SNHLY and CDR2 FYNNEI. V shed 7 bases and J shed 5 bases, with 15 bases lying between them. The CDR3 coding sequence is TGTGCCAGCAAGACCCAAGGGGTTCACGAGCAGTACTTC. It translates to CASKTQGVHEQYF.

This clone was found a few times. The chain uses TRBV6-1 and TRBJ1-1; weak D call: TRBD1 (6 bases). The V gene lost 11 bases and the J gene lost 5 bases, with 18 bases spanning the gap. This CDR3 is built from 13 residues. Germline V gene data show CDR1 as MNHNS and CDR2 as SASEGT. The CDR3 spells CAGAIGGGTEAFF. Written as DNA, the CDR3 is TGTGCCGGCGCAATAGGGGGGGGGACTGAAGCTTTCTTT.

This clone appeared a single time. The chain is built from TRBV11-1 and TRBJ2-1; D not certain. Trimming stripped 3 bases from V and 3 bases from J, with 12 bases between. The CDR3 is 15 amino acids. The V gene's germline CDR1 is SGHAT and CDR2 FQDESV (reference sequence). The CDR3 coding sequence is TGTGCCAGCAGCTTCCGTGACGTGGGCTACAATGAGCAGTTCTTC. Its protein is CASSFRDVGYNEQFF.

This clone has only a few counts. This chain connects TRBV7-2 to TRBJ1-1; 7 bases map to TRBD1. Germline V CDR1 and CDR2: SGHTA, FQGNSA. The CDR3 has 13 amino acids. The ends lost 5 bases at V and 8 bases at J; junction bases unmatched: 8. The CDR3 nucleotides read TGTGCCAGCAGCGTACAGGGGTCCCCCGAAGCTTTCTTT. This gives the protein CASSVQGSPEAFF.

The J gene is TRBJ2-7, the V gene TRBV15; 8 bases map to TRBD2. This CDR3 region has 15 residues. Germline V lookup: CDR1 LNHNV, CDR2 YYDKDF (reference sequence). V trimming: 1 base; J trimming: 0 bases; junction bases outside the gene matches: 2. The DNA for the CDR3 is TGTGCCACCAGCAGAGGAAGCGGGAGCTCCTACGAGCAGTACTTC. It encodes CATSRGSGSSYEQYF.

This clone appeared a few times. The V gene is TRBV29-1, the J gene TRBJ2-1; 8 bases are shared with TRBD1. Germline CDR1 and CDR2: SQVTM and ANQGSEA. The CDR3 loop spans 16 amino acids. Losses at the gene ends were 0 bases for V and 0 bases for J; bases not matched to a gene: 4. The CDR3 protein is CSVEDPDRASYNEQFF. For the CDR3, the DNA is TGCAGCGTTGAAGACCCGGACAGGGCCTCCTACAATGAGCAGTTCTTC.